The 28 T cell receptor beta chains below come from one sample, sequenced in a study of T-cell memory formation after mild COVID-19. Using its own MiXCR run on the 5' RACE reads, TCRdb lists one record per CDR3 protein. The data contain around 300,000 distinct CDR3 sequences, about 13% of them singletons. The sample consisted of PBMCs or a T cell subset sorted from them (not recorded which). The receptors here all came from a man younger than 35 who had mild COVID-19 (a few samples of this study predate the infection). Cell type and time point are not known.

This clonotype was observed many times. The J gene is TRBJ2-5, the V gene TRBV20-1; D call uncertain. CDR1 is DFQATT, CDR2 SNEGSKA, per germline (reference sequence). Trimming removed 4 bases at V and 3 bases at J, with 9 bases between. The CDR3 runs to 12 residues. This CDR3 is CSAIKGEETQYF. CDR3 bases: TGCAGTGCTATTAAAGGTGAAGAGACCCAGTACTTC.

The J gene is TRBJ1-2, the V gene TRBV6-4; 9 positions agree with TRBD1. Trimming took 6 bases from V and 4 from J; bases not matched to a gene: 0. This CDR3 spans 12 amino acids. Germline assignment: CDR1 MRHNA and CDR2 SNTAGT. In nucleotides, the CDR3 is TGTGCCAGCAGGACAGGGGGCTATGGCTACACCTTC. Translation: CASRTGGYGYTF.

This clonotype was seen once. V is TRBV4-1 and J is TRBJ1-1; no clear D. This CDR3 spans 16 amino acids. Trimming took off 1 base at V and 1 base at J, with 13 bases between the two ends. In germline, CDR1 is MGHRA, CDR2 YSYEKL. CDR3 sequence: CASSQARHRGNTEAFF. The CDR3 nucleotides read TGCGCCAGCAGCCAAGCGAGGCACAGAGGGAACACTGAAGCTTTCTTT.

This clonotype occurred a few times. CDR3 DNA: TGTGCCAGCAGTTACTCGGCAGTCAGCAATCAGCCCCAGCATTTT. It codes for CASSYSAVSNQPQHF. The chain links TRBV6-5 to TRBJ1-5, with no clear D. This CDR3 comprises 15 residues. Germline V gene data show CDR1 as MNHEY and CDR2 as SVGAGI. V dropped 0 bases and J dropped 1 base, with 7 bases sitting between them.

The rearrangement uses TRBV30 and TRBJ1-1; no definite D call. The CDR3 consists of 12 residues. Trimming stripped 2 bases from V and 11 bases from J, with 15 bases between. Germline values: CDR1 GTSNPN, CDR2 SVGIG (reference sequence). This CDR3 is CAWSRPLEGAFF. In nucleotides, the CDR3 is TGTGCCTGGAGTCGGCCCCTTGAGGGTGCTTTCTTT.

The chain uses TRBV4-1 and TRBJ2-5, with D unclear. Trimming cost V 4 bases and J 5 bases, with 14 bases left between them. Germline V lookup: CDR1 MGHRA, CDR2 YSYEKL. The CDR3 contains 14 residues. CDR3 sequence reads: CASSLQPARETQYF. DNA for the CDR3: TGCGCCAGCAGCCTACAGCCCGCCCGGGAGACCCAGTACTTC.

In this sample, this clonotype turned up many times. The chain carries TRBV11-2 and TRBJ2-1; TRBD1 agrees at 9 bases. CDR1 is SGHAT, CDR2 FQNNGV, per germline. The CDR3 sequence is 15 residues long. J was trimmed by 4 bases and V by 4 bases; bases with no gene match: 5. The CDR3 region has the DNA TGTGCCAGCAGCTGGGACGGGACAGGGTACAATGAGCAGTTCTTC. Amino acid sequence: CASSWDGTGYNEQFF.

The V gene is TRBV7-2, the J gene TRBJ2-3, with 9 bases identical to TRBD2. CDR1 and CDR2 from the germline V gene are SGHTA and FQGNSA. There are 14 residues in the CDR3. V shed 5 bases, J shed 7 bases, and the junction held 7 bases outside the gene matches. CDR3 nucleotides: TGTGCCAGCAGCGTTAGCGGGGGCATGTATACGCAGTATTTT. This sequence encodes CASSVSGGMYTQYF.

This clonotype was counted only a few times. This chain links TRBV3-1 with TRBJ1-5; D call uncertain. Trimming took 4 bases from V and 6 from J, leaving 10 bases between them. Germline V CDR1 and CDR2: LGHDT, YNNKEL (reference sequence). The CDR3 spans 13 residues. CDR3 region: CASSPEGGQPQHF. In DNA, the CDR3 is TGTGCCAGCAGCCCCGAGGGAGGTCAGCCCCAGCATTTT.

The table lists this clonotype with a few counts. The chain carries TRBV20-1 and TRBJ2-7; TRBD2 is a possible D gene (6 bases). Deletions cut 6 bases from V and 1 base from J, with 19 bases between. This CDR3 spans 15 amino acids. Germline V gene lookup returns CDR1 DFQATT and CDR2 SNEGSKA (reference sequence). The CDR3 loop reads CSATDLAGLSYEQYF. The CDR3 DNA reads TGCAGTGCCACCGACCTGGCGGGGTTGTCCTACGAGCAGTACTTC.

This clonotype was detected ten times or more. The V call is TRBV12-3 or TRBV12-4, the J call TRBJ2-5; TRBD1 agrees at 9 bases. With 6 bases clipped from V and 3 bases from J, the junction kept 5 bases outside the gene matches. The CDR3 runs 14 residues. The CDR3 DNA is TGTGCCAGCAGCTTGGGACAGGGTGAAGAGACCCAGTACTTC. It is translated as CASSLGQGEETQYF.

This clonotype was seen at least ten times. V gene TRBV5-1 combines with J gene TRBJ2-7; 10 bases are a match to TRBD1. Unmatched junction bases numbered 6, after V lost 4 bases and J lost 5 bases. The germline V gene has CDR1 SGHRS and CDR2 YFSETQ. The CDR3 contains 14 residues. CDR3 nucleotides: TGCGCCAGCAGCCCTGGGACAGGGGCGGACGAGCAGTACTTC. This codes for CASSPGTGADEQYF.

This clonotype was detected ten times or more. V gene TRBV4-2 combines with J gene TRBJ2-2; perhaps TRBD2 as D (6 bases). This CDR3 spans 15 amino acids. The germline CDR1 and CDR2 sequences are LGHNA and YNFKEQ. V lost 7 bases to trimming and J lost 6 bases, with 18 bases between them. Here the CDR3 DNA reads TGTGCCAGCAACACGAGGCCGGGGGACCCCGGGGAGCTGTTTTTT. This codes for CASNTRPGDPGELFF.

This clonotype was picked up a small number of times. The J gene is TRBJ2-1, the V gene TRBV11-3, with TRBD2 identical over 7 bases. The junction had 5 bases not matched to a gene; V was cut back by 5 bases and J by 7 bases. The CDR3 is made up of 13 amino acids. The V gene's germline CDR1 is SGHNT and CDR2 YENEEA. In DNA, the CDR3 is TGTGCCAGCAGCAGCGCGGGGGTGAATGAGCAGTTCTTC. Encoded protein: CASSSAGVNEQFF. Combining the CDR3 with reference TRBV11-3 and TRBJ2-1 gives the whole variable domain EAGVVQSPRYKIIEKKQPVAFWCNPISGHNTLYWYLQNLGQGPELLIRYENEEAVDDSQLPKDRFSAERLKGVDSTLKIQPAELGDSAVYLCASSSAGVNEQFFGPGTRLTVL.

V gene TRBV5-6 combines with J gene TRBJ2-5; D possibly uses TRBD1 or TRBD2 (7 bases each). V was clipped by 4 bases and J by 5 bases, with 12 bases between them. The CDR3 runs to 13 residues. Germline V CDR1 and CDR2: SGHDT, YYEEEE. The CDR3 here is CASSGQGGETQYF. In nucleotides, the CDR3 is TGTGCCAGCAGCGGCCAGGGGGGGGAGACCCAGTACTTC.

At least ten counts were recorded for this clonotype. V usage is TRBV7-9 and J usage is TRBJ2-2; D call uncertain. The CDR3 is 13 residues long. The V gene's germline CDR1 is SEHNR and CDR2 FQNEAQ (reference sequence). V was trimmed by 1 base and J by 5 bases, leaving 5 bases between them. The CDR3 is CASSLGRTGELFF. For the CDR3, the DNA is TGTGCCAGCAGCTTAGGACGGACCGGGGAGCTGTTTTTT.

This clonotype was counted between two and nine times. This chain links TRBV12-3 or TRBV12-4 with TRBJ1-5; D gene uncertain. Trimming took 8 bases from V and 3 from J, leaving 11 bases between them. The CDR3 sequence is 13 residues long. The CDR3 sequence: CASRRHANQPQHF. In nucleotides, the CDR3 is TGTGCCAGCCGAAGACACGCCAATCAGCCCCAGCATTTT.

V is TRBV7-9 and J is TRBJ2-5; no firm D call. Germline V gene data show CDR1 as SEHNR and CDR2 as FQNEAQ (reference sequence). Trimming cost V 5 bases and J 2 bases, with 9 bases left between them. This CDR3 is 13 amino acids long. Here the CDR3 reads CASSARYQETQYF. As DNA, the CDR3 is TGTGCCAGCAGCGCCCGGTATCAAGAGACCCAGTACTTC.

The table lists this clonotype with many counts. V usage is TRBV5-6 and J usage is TRBJ2-1; D is undetermined. In germline, CDR1 is SGHDT, CDR2 YYEEEE. The CDR3 sequence is 12 residues long. V lost 4 bases to trimming and J lost 5 bases, with 7 bases between them. The CDR3 nucleotides are TGTGCCAGCAGCGTCGACCACAATGAGCAGTTCTTC. As protein: CASSVDHNEQFF.

This rearrangement joins TRBV29-1 to TRBJ1-5, with TRBD1 identical over 8 bases. V dropped 7 bases and J dropped 5; count of bases not matched to a gene: 4. Germline values: CDR1 SQVTM, CDR2 ANQGSEA. This CDR3 has 12 amino acids. CDR3 DNA: TGCAGCGCCAGGGGGCCCGATCAGCCCCAGCATTTT. It encodes CSARGPDQPQHF.

This rearrangement joins TRBV12-3 or TRBV12-4 to TRBJ1-4, with TRBD1 identical over 8 bases. The CDR3 is made up of 15 amino acids. V lost 3 bases and J lost 8; bases outside the gene matches: 8. Here the CDR3 DNA reads TGTGCCAGCAGTTTCGGCGGACAGGGCCAGGAAAAACTGTTTTTT. Its translation is CASSFGGQGQEKLFF.

There are many counts of this clonotype. The chain joins TRBV4-1 to TRBJ1-2, with D possibly being TRBD1 (5 bases). This CDR3 is built from 18 residues. The V gene's germline CDR1 is MGHRA and CDR2 YSYEKL. Trimming stripped 0 bases from V and 4 bases from J, with 21 bases between. CDR3 coding DNA: TGCGCCAGCAGCCAAGAACCTCAGAAAGGGACCTATTCCTATGGCTACACCTTC. Translating it yields CASSQEPQKGTYSYGYTF.

This chain joins TRBV4-3 and TRBJ2-1; D is ambiguous. Trimming cost V 0 bases and J 1 base, with 10 bases left between them. This CDR3 region has 16 residues. The germline CDR1 and CDR2 sequences are LGHNA and YSLEER. This CDR3 is CASSQDRTESYNEQFF. The CDR3 region has the DNA TGCGCCAGCAGCCAAGATCGCACGGAATCCTACAATGAGCAGTTCTTC.

The gene calls are TRBV4-2 and TRBJ1-1; the D gene is possibly TRBD1 (5 bases). This CDR3 is built from 13 residues. Germline V gives CDR1 LGHNA, CDR2 YNFKEQ. Trimming removed 0 bases from V and 11 bases from J, with 13 bases in between. CDR3 loop: CASSQDQTGGAFF. CDR3 bases: TGTGCCAGCAGCCAAGATCAAACAGGTGGGGCTTTCTTT.

The V gene is TRBV6-2 or TRBV6-3, the J gene TRBJ2-1, with 8 bases lining up with TRBD2. The CDR3 runs 15 residues. CDR1 and CDR2 (germline): MNHEY, SVGEGT. Trimming at V came to 7 bases and at J to 5 bases, leaving 10 bases not matched to a gene. The CDR3 sequence: CASTDGLARNNEQFF. CDR3 nucleotides: TGTGCCAGCACCGATGGACTAGCTCGTAACAATGAGCAGTTCTTC.

This clonotype was observed a few times. The gene calls are TRBV12-3 or TRBV12-4 and TRBJ2-1; TRBD2 might be the D (5 bases). The CDR3 length is 14 residues. V dropped 1 base and J dropped 5 bases, with 9 bases sitting between them. The CDR3 DNA follows: TGTGCCAGCAGTTTAGTCCGGGATGACAATGAGCAGTTCTTC. As protein: CASSLVRDDNEQFF.

The chain is built from TRBV7-2 and TRBJ2-1; 7 nucleotides align to TRBD2. J lost 4 bases, V lost 1 base, and 7 bases had no gene match. CDR3 size: 16 residues. In germline, CDR1 is SGHTA, CDR2 FQGNSA. This CDR3 reads CASSLDATGGYNEQFF. CDR3 bases: TGTGCCAGCAGCTTAGATGCGACCGGGGGGTACAATGAGCAGTTCTTC.

This sequence joins TRBV6-2 or TRBV6-3 and TRBJ2-2, with 9 bases matching TRBD1. Germline CDR1 and CDR2: MNHEY and SVGEGT. The CDR3 sequence is 17 residues long. Unmatched junction bases numbered 13, after V lost 5 bases and J lost 6 bases. Here the CDR3 DNA reads TGTGCCAGCAGTCACTTCTCCGGGACAGGGAGACCCGGGGAGCTGTTTTTT. Amino acids: CASSHFSGTGRPGELFF.